The clone carrying this TCR beta chain was detected many times. This sample is part of a study of T cells in Graves' hyperthyroidism and ophthalmopathy. It was RNA transcripts that yielded the amplified TCR beta CDR3 regions. RT-PCR in the first round (using the HTBI primer set) targeted the TCR CDR3. TCRdb re-derived calls from the multiplex PCR reads in MiXCR, one entry per CDR3 protein. The sample has 500,000 to 650,000 distinct CDR3 sequences; roughly 14% are singletons. In germline, CDR1 is SGHNT, CDR2 YENEEA. This CDR3 is 16 amino acids long. Between the trimmed V and J ends, which lost 2 bases and 2 bases, there was a span of 16 bases.

Source material: blood. This sequence originates from a woman between 45 and 60 years old with Graves' ophthalmopathy. The V and J genes are TRBV11-3 and TRBJ2-7, with D maybe TRBD2 (6 bases). CDR3 DNA sequence: TGTGCCAGCAGCTTAACCCTTTCGGGGGAGGCCTACGAGCAGTACTTC. This gives the protein CASSLTLSGEAYEQYF.